This passage covers 14 T cell receptor beta chains from one sample sequenced in a study of T-cell reconstitution after alpha-beta-depleted transplantation in children. Molecular barcoding with unique molecular identifiers was used for the TCRbeta library. TCRdb redid the calling of the PCR reads with MiXCR, one entry per CDR3 protein. The sample records about 1,000,000 distinct CDR3 sequences, about 26% being singletons. This sample comprised PBMCs, mostly from graft donor cells, obtained 360 days after TCRalphabeta/CD19-depleted stem cell transplant. The receptor set was obtained from a boy younger than two who had a stem cell transplant for SCID, so the T cells may come from the graft donor.

This clonotype was picked up a small number of times. The chain combines TRBV5-5 with TRBJ2-7; D ambiguous. CDR3 length equals 16 residues. The germline V gene encodes CDR1 SGHKS and CDR2 YYEKEE (reference sequence). V shed 1 base and J shed 0 bases, with 14 bases lying between them. The CDR3 loop is CASSLILVRTSYEQYF. The CDR3 DNA reads TGTGCCAGCAGCTTGATTCTCGTCAGGACCTCCTACGAGCAGTACTTC.

This chain connects TRBV4-1 to TRBJ2-7, with D perhaps TRBD1 (5 bases). The CDR3 length is 14 residues. Germline CDR1 reads MGHRA; CDR2 reads YSYEKL. V lost 0 bases and J 3 bases, leaving 9 bases between the germline ends. This chain's CDR3 is CASSQDRDSYEQYF. The CDR3 nucleotides are TGCGCCAGCAGCCAAGATCGAGACAGCTACGAGCAGTACTTC.

The gene calls are TRBV4-3 and TRBJ1-4; tentative D call: TRBD1 (5 bases). CDR1 LGHNA and CDR2 YSLEER come from the germline V gene. Trimming removed 4 bases at V and 2 bases at J, with 14 bases between. The CDR3 extends over 16 amino acids. This CDR3 is CASSPEEGLTNEKLFF. The CDR3, as DNA: TGCGCCAGCAGCCCTGAAGAGGGGCTCACTAATGAAAAACTGTTTTTT.

This clonotype was seen only a few times. The chain employs TRBV5-1 and TRBJ2-7; TRBD1 agrees at 8 bases. The CDR3 length is 15 residues. V shed 0 bases, J shed 5 bases, and the junction held 7 bases outside the gene matches. From germline, CDR1 is SGHRS and CDR2 YFSETQ. The CDR3, as DNA: TGCGCCAGCAGCTTGGGAGCAGGGGGCCTCAACGAGCAGTACTTC. It translates to CASSLGAGGLNEQYF.

The rearrangement joins TRBV14 to TRBJ2-1, with TRBD1 identical over 7 bases. Germline V gene lookup returns CDR1 SGHDN and CDR2 FVKESK. Trimming removed 0 bases from V and 8 bases from J; junction bases left unmatched: 13. This CDR3 comprises 17 residues. The CDR3 is CASSQDGVAGTVDEQFF. CDR3 DNA sequence: TGTGCCAGCAGCCAAGATGGCGTGGCAGGGACAGTTGATGAGCAGTTCTTC.

This clonotype has only a few counts. V and J are TRBV4-1 and TRBJ2-2, with D possibly TRBD2 on 5 matching bases. In germline, CDR1 is MGHRA, CDR2 YSYEKL. The CDR3 extends over 22 amino acids. V shed 1 base and J shed 1 base, with 28 bases lying between them. The CDR3 region has the DNA TGCGCCAGCAGCCAAGTGGTTTCTAGAGGGTATAGTGTCAAGAGGAACACCGGGGAGCTGTTTTTT. This gives the protein CASSQVVSRGYSVKRNTGELFF.

The chain carries TRBV11-2 and TRBJ2-5; D tentatively fits TRBD1 or TRBD2 (5 bases each). V lost 4 bases to trimming and J lost 5 bases, with 11 bases between them. From germline, CDR1 is SGHAT and CDR2 FQNNGV. This CDR3 is 13 amino acids long. The CDR3, as DNA: TGTGCCAGCAGCTCGGGGCCGAGGGAGACCCAGTACTTC. This codes for CASSSGPRETQYF.

This clonotype was seen more than once but under ten times. The rearrangement links TRBV7-9 to TRBJ2-1; D unclear. This CDR3 has 14 amino acids. V lost 1 base and J lost 4, with 8 bases in between. Per germline, CDR1 SEHNR and CDR2 FQNEAQ (reference sequence). The CDR3, as DNA: TGTGCCAGCAGCTTAGAAACAGATTACAATGAGCAGTTCTTC. Its protein is CASSLETDYNEQFF.

V and J are TRBV5-1 and TRBJ2-5; maybe TRBD1 (5 bases). Germline CDR1 SGHRS, CDR2 YFSETQ. Trimming left V 2 bases short and J 3 bases short, with 17 bases between. CDR3 length: 16 amino acids. CDR3 sequence (DNA): TGCGCCAGCAGCTTACATACAGGTAGACGGGAAGAGACCCAGTACTTC. Its protein product is CASSLHTGRREETQYF.

The gene calls are TRBV10-3 and TRBJ2-7, with 8 bases fitting TRBD1. With V trimmed by 6 bases and J by 3 bases, 7 bases remained unmatched. The CDR3 totals 14 residues. The V gene's germline CDR1 is ENHRY and CDR2 SYGVKD. The CDR3 spells CAISETGDHYEQYF. The CDR3 coding sequence is TGTGCCATCAGCGAGACAGGGGATCACTACGAGCAGTACTTC.

The chain uses TRBV29-1 and TRBJ2-2; unclear D gene. V lost 4 bases and J lost 0, with 6 bases in between. Germline loops: CDR1 SQVTM, CDR2 ANQGSEA. This CDR3 region has 13 residues. Here the CDR3 DNA reads TGCAGCGTTGCCAGTACGAACACCGGGGAGCTGTTTTTT. This translates into CSVASTNTGELFF.

In this sample, this clonotype turned up once. The V call is TRBV11-2, the J call TRBJ2-6; D remains unclear. The germline V gene has CDR1 SGHAT and CDR2 FQNNGV. The CDR3 runs 16 residues. The ends were cut back, 3 bases at V and 1 base at J, with 10 bases in the middle. This chain's CDR3 is CASSFGRYSGANVLTF. As DNA, the CDR3 is TGTGCCAGCAGCTTCGGGCGATATTCTGGGGCCAACGTCCTGACTTTC. Together with reference TRBV11-2 and TRBJ2-6, the CDR3 gives the full variable domain: EAGVAQSPRYKIIEKRQSVAFWCNPISGHATLYWYQQILGQGPKLLIQFQNNGVVDDSQLPKDRFSAERLKGVDSTLKIQPAKLEDSAVYLCASSFGRYSGANVLTFGAGSRLTVL.

This clonotype was picked up a small number of times. V gene TRBV5-1 combines with J gene TRBJ1-1, with 9 bases aligning to TRBD1. The length of the CDR3 is 16 residues. Germline lookup yields CDR1 SGHRS and CDR2 YFSETQ. The ends lost 4 bases at V and 4 bases at J; junction bases unmatched: 11. The CDR3 bases are TGCGCCAGCAGCGTAATACAGGGGGCGCGAGGCACTGAAGCTTTCTTT. Its protein is CASSVIQGARGTEAFF. The full variable domain, rest sourced from reference TRBV5-1 and TRBJ1-1, is KAGVTQTPRYLIKTRGQQVTLSCSPISGHRSVSWYQQTPGQGLQFLFEYFSETQRNKGNFPGRFSGRQFSNSRSEMNVSTLELGDSALYLCASSVIQGARGTEAFFGQGTRLTVV.

In this sample, this clonotype turned up a few times. V usage is TRBV7-2 and J usage is TRBJ2-1; 11 bases map to TRBD2. Trimming removed 5 bases from V and 2 bases from J; junction bases left unmatched: 8. This CDR3 spans 17 amino acids. The germline V gene has CDR1 SGHTA and CDR2 FQGNSA. CDR3 amino acids: CASSPALAGGPYNEQFF. The CDR3 region has the DNA TGTGCCAGCAGCCCCGCCCTAGCGGGGGGTCCCTACAATGAGCAGTTCTTC.